The clone carrying this T cell receptor (beta chain) was observed a handful of times. Its antigen is not identified. The PCR had 60 Vbeta and 13 Jbeta primers. The repertoire was sequenced with immunoSEQ multiplex PCR; TCRdb's copy has only in-frame clones and lacks some. The table lists roughly 180,000 clones, roughly a tenth of them singletons, with 1% to 1.5% in the top ten. Though nominally healthy at sampling, donors likely had unrecorded immune exposures. These data belong to a study of cytomegalovirus exposure and HLA in healthy donors. CDR1 MNHEY and CDR2 SVGAGI come from the germline V gene. V lost 5 bases and J lost 2, with 12 bases in between. The CDR3 consists of 14 residues. Whole-study findings and limits: A previous analysis found most TCR beta V segments productive roughly 87% or roughly 30% of the time. Analyzed later, most CMV-associated TCR beta chains appeared HLA-restricted. Reportedly, diagnosis of cytomegalovirus status by the classifier showed high specificity and sensitivity.

J is TRBJ1-1 and V is TRBV6-5; D uncertain. The sequence came from a woman in her thirties in good health and CMV-seropositive. The source material was PBMCs. The DNA of the CDR3 is TGTGCCAGCAGTCACCGGGATAGAAACACTGAAGCTTTCTTT. Translating gives CASSHRDRNTEAFF.